What follows are 13 T cell receptor beta chains derived from one specimen sequenced in a study of blood T cells in healthy people across ages. PCR was performed a second time for about 7 to 12 cycles using a sample-barcoded 5' primer and a J-beta primer mix. MiXCR was run by TCRdb on the 5' RACE reads, yielding one entry per CDR3 protein. This sample has under 950,000 distinct CDR3 sequences; around a fifth occur once, and the top ten carry 22%. Material: blood. These receptors all stem from a man between 65 and 85 years old in good health.

This clonotype was found a few times. The DNA of the CDR3 is TGTGCCAGCAGCCAAGACTCTGGAATCTCTGGGGCCAACGTCCTGACTTTC. Its translation: CASSQDSGISGANVLTF. The V gene is TRBV4-2, the J gene TRBJ2-6; D remains ambiguous. V lost 0 bases to trimming and J lost 0 bases, with 9 bases between them. The V gene's germline CDR1 is LGHNA and CDR2 YNFKEQ. The CDR3 sequence is 17 residues long.

This clonotype was recorded a few times. At one of its ends the junction is not consistent with the germline gene, which may arise from a read error. The chain carries TRBV7-2 and TRBJ2-3; 8 bases line up with TRBD2. This CDR3 spans 19 amino acids. Germline loops: CDR1 SGHTA, CDR2 FQGNSA. In DNA form, the CDR3 reads TGTGCCAACAGCCACTTCTATGCCTTAGCGGGGCATAGCACAGATACGCAGTATTTT. Translation: CANSHFYALAGHSTDTQYF.

The chain has TRBV14 and TRBJ2-1, with D maybe TRBD1 (6 bases). The CDR3 has 14 residues. Germline V gives CDR1 SGHDN, CDR2 FVKESK. V dropped 4 bases and J dropped 4 bases, with 11 bases sitting between them. CDR3 protein: CASSRLTGYNEQFF. CDR3 bases: TGTGCCAGCAGCCGCTTAACAGGGTACAATGAGCAGTTCTTC.

This clonotype was seen more than once but under ten times. The J gene is TRBJ2-3, the V gene TRBV20-1, with 12 bases lining up with TRBD2. The V and J ends lost 1 base and 2 bases, in that order; junction bases with no gene match: 1. Germline V gives CDR1 DFQATT, CDR2 SNEGSKA (reference sequence). The length of the CDR3 is 15 residues. The CDR3: CSARGTSGVTDTQYF. CDR3 in DNA: TGCAGTGCTAGAGGGACTAGCGGGGTCACAGATACGCAGTATTTT.

This chain connects TRBV5-6 to TRBJ2-7; D remains ambiguous. CDR3 size: 15 residues. Germline CDR1 SGHDT, CDR2 YYEEEE. With 6 bases removed from V and 3 bases from J, the gap between germline ends came to 19 bases. CDR3 sequence reads: CASTRNQDPDYEQYV. The CDR3 region has the DNA TGTGCCAGCACACGAAATCAAGACCCAGACTACGAGCAGTACGTC.

This clonotype appeared many times. V is TRBV10-3 and J is TRBJ1-1; D is perhaps TRBD1 (6 bases). Germline V gene data show CDR1 as ENHRY and CDR2 as SYGVKD. The CDR3 extends over 13 amino acids. The V end was cut by 6 bases, the J end by 1 base, with 9 bases between. The CDR3 sequence is CAISLQGNTEAFF. CDR3 DNA sequence: TGTGCCATCAGCCTACAGGGGAACACTGAAGCTTTCTTT.

The table lists this clonotype with a few counts. The chain combines TRBV3-1 with TRBJ2-4; D gene ambiguous. V lost 0 bases and J lost 0, with 9 bases in between. Germline V gene lookup returns CDR1 LGHDT and CDR2 YNNKEL (reference sequence). The CDR3 consists of 16 residues. CDR3 sequence (DNA): TGTGCCAGCAGCCAAGATAGGGTACTAGCCAAAAACATTCAGTACTTC. It yields the protein CASSQDRVLAKNIQYF.

The genes are TRBV18 and TRBJ2-1, with TRBD1 matching 8 bases. Germline CDR1 and CDR2: KGHSH and LQKENI. CDR3 length equals 14 residues. The trim removed 8 bases at V and 4 bases at J, leaving 7 bases unmatched. For the CDR3, the DNA is TGTGCCAGCGCCCCGGGACAGGCTTACAATGAGCAGTTCTTC. It translates to CASAPGQAYNEQFF. Full variable domain (remainder filled in from reference TRBV18 and TRBJ2-1): NAGVMQNPRHLVRRRGQEARLRCSPMKGHSHVYWYRQLPEEGLKFMVYLQKENIIDESGMPKERFSAEFPKEGPSILRIQQVVRGDSAAYFCASAPGQAYNEQFFGPGTRLTVL.

The chain has TRBV11-2 and TRBJ2-5; 7 nucleotides match TRBD2. The end of the DNA fits TRBJ2-1 better, so the J call may be wrong. This CDR3 has 13 amino acids. Germline V CDR1 and CDR2: SGHAT, FQNNGV. Here the CDR3 reads CASRGGLNNEQFF. The CDR3 DNA follows: TGTGCCAGCAGGGGAGGGCTAAACAATGAGCAGTTCTTC.

This clonotype has a single count. The CDR3 DNA sequence: TGTGCCAGCAGTTACTCCTCAGGGGATAGGGGTTCGGAAAAACTGTTTTTT. Translated: CASSYSSGDRGSEKLFF. The V call is TRBV6-5, the J call TRBJ1-4, with TRBD1 as a possible D gene (6 bases). Germline values: CDR1 MNHEY, CDR2 SVGAGI. The CDR3 has 17 amino acids. The V end lost 0 bases, the J end lost 8 bases, and 19 bases lay between the germline ends.

This rearrangement joins TRBV27 to TRBJ1-3, with D possibly matching TRBD1 (6 bases). This CDR3 has 15 residues. V was cut by 2 bases and J by 2 bases, with 10 bases left in between. Germline V gene lookup returns CDR1 MNHEY and CDR2 SMNVEV (reference sequence). DNA of the CDR3: TGTGCCAGCAGTTTACGCCCAGGGGCTGGAAACACCATATATTTT. This translates into CASSLRPGAGNTIYF.

This clonotype has just a few counts. The genes are TRBV5-1 and TRBJ2-3, with a possible D match to TRBD1 (7 bases). CDR3 length: 16 residues. Per the germline V gene, CDR1 is SGHRS and CDR2 is YFSETQ. V was clipped by 3 bases and J by 0 bases, with 14 bases between them. The CDR3 coding sequence is TGCGCCAGCAGCTCGGAGGGGGCACCAAGCACAGATACGCAGTATTTT. Encoded protein: CASSSEGAPSTDTQYF. Filled out from reference TRBV5-1 and TRBJ2-3, the complete variable domain reads KAGVTQTPRYLIKTRGQQVTLSCSPISGHRSVSWYQQTPGQGLQFLFEYFSETQRNKGNFPGRFSGRQFSNSRSEMNVSTLELGDSALYLCASSSEGAPSTDTQYFGPGTRLTVL.

Concerning this clonotype itself: A single base separates this from a much larger clone, so it may be a read error. This chain joins TRBV10-3 and TRBJ1-1; D is possibly TRBD1 (6 bases). Germline CDR1 and CDR2: ENHRY and SYGVKD. The CDR3 totals 14 residues. CDR3 nucleotide sequence: TGTGCCATCAGACCAGGGGAGGGGAACACTGACGCTTTCTTT. As protein: CAIRPGEGNTDAFF.